Included here is one T cell receptor (beta chain) sequence, with context. Its specificity is unknown. The CDR3 consists of 15 residues. Trimming took off 1 base at V and 3 bases at J, with 9 bases between the two ends. Germline lookup yields CDR1 SEHNR and CDR2 FQNEAQ (reference sequence). Sample barcodes and UMIs were carried by the TCR alpha and TCR beta cDNA libraries that 5'RACE generated with constant-segment primers. TCRdb re-called the 5' RACE reads through MiXCR, storing one row per CDR3 protein. Here the sample spans approximately 500,000 distinct CDR3 sequences, roughly 23% being singletons. The data belong to a study of T-cell memory formation after mild COVID-19. Study in general: Across donors, TCR clusters were largely donor specific.

Study-level findings and limits: Researchers report contracting CD4+ clones mostly in CM and EM, with CD8+ clones in EMRA.

This receptor was obtained from an adult woman who had mild COVID-19 (a few samples of this study predate the infection). Cell type and time point are not known. This sequence joins TRBV7-9 and TRBJ2-2; D remains ambiguous. What was sequenced was PBMCs or a T cell subset sorted from them (not recorded which). The CDR3 sequence is CASSLVDVDTGELFF. The CDR3 DNA sequence: TGTGCCAGCAGCTTAGTTGATGTAGACACCGGGGAGCTGTTTTTT.